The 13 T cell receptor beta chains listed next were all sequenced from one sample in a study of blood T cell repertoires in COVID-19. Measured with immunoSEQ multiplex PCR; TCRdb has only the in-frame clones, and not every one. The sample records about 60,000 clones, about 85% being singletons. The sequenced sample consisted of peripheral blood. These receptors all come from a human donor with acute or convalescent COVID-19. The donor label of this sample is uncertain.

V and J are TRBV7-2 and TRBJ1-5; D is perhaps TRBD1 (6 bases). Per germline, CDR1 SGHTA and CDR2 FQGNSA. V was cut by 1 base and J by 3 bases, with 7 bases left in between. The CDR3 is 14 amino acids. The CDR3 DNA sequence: TGTGCCAGCAGCTTAGACAGGGCCAATCAGCCCCAGCATTTT. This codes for CASSLDRANQPQHF.

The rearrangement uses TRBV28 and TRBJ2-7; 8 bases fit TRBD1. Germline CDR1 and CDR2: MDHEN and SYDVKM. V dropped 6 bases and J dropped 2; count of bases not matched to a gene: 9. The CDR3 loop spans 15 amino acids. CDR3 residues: CASSLTGTGPYEQYV. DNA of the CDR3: TGTGCCAGCAGCCTTACCGGGACAGGACCCTACGAGCAGTACGTC.

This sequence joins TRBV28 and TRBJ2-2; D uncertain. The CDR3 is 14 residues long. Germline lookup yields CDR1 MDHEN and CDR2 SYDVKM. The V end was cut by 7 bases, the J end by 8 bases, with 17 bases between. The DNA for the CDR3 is TGTGCCAGCAACCCCCTGGGCAAAACGGGGGAGCTGTTTTTT. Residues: CASNPLGKTGELFF.

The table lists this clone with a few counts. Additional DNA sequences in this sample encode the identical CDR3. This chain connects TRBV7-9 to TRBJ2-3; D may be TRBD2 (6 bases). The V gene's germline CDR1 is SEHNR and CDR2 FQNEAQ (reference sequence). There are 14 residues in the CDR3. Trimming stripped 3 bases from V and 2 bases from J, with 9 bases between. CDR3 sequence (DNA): TGTGCCAGCAGCTTGGAGGGCTCCACAGATACGCAGTATTTT. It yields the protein CASSLEGSTDTQYF.

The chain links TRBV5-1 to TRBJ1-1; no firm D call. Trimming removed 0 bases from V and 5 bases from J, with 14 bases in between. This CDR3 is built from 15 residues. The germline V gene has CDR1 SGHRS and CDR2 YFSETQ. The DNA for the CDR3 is TGCGCCAGCAGCTTGGCCGGAACTGGAGAAACTGAAGCTTTCTTT. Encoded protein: CASSLAGTGETEAFF.

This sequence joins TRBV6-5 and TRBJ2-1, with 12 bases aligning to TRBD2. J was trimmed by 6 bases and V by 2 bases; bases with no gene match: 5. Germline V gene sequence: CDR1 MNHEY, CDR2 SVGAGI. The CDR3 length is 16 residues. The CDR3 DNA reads TGTGCCAGCAGTTACCAACTAGCGGGGGGTTTCAATGAGCAGTTCTTC. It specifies CASSYQLAGGFNEQFF.

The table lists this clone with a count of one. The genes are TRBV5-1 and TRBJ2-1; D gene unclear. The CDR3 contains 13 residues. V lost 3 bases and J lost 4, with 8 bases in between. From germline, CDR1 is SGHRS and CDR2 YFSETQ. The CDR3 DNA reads TGCGCCAGCAGCTCAACAGTTTACAATGAGCAGTTCTTC. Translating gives CASSSTVYNEQFF.

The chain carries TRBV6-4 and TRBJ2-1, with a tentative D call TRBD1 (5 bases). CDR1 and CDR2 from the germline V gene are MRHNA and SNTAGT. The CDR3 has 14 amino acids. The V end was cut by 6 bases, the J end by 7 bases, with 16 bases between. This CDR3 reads CASRTSADTNEQFF. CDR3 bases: TGTGCCAGCAGAACCTCGGCGGACACTAATGAGCAGTTCTTC.

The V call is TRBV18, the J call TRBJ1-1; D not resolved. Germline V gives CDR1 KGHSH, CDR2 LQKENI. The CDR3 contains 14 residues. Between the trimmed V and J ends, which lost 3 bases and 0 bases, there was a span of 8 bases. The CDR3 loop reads CASSPGIVNTEAFF. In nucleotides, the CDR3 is TGTGCCAGCTCACCCGGGATCGTGAACACTGAAGCTTTCTTT.

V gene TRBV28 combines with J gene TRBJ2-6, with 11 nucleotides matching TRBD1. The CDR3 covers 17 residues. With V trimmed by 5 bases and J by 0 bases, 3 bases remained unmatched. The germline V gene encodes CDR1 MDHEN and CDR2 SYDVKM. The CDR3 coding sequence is TGTGCCAGCAGTCGGGACAGGGGGATCTCTGGGGCCAACGTCCTGACTTTC. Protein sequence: CASSRDRGISGANVLTF.

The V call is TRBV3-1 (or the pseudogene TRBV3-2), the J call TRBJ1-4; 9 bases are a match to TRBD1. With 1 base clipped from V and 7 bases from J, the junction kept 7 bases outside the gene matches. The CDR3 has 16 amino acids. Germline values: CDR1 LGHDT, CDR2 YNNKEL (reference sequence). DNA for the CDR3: TGTGCCAGCAGCCAAGCGTGGGGACAGGGAGCTGAAAAACTGTTTTTT. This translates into CASSQAWGQGAEKLFF.

CDR3 sequence (DNA): TGTGCCAGCAGCGTAGCGTCCTTCGGGACAGGGGCATCTGGGGCCAACGTCCTGACTTTC. Its translation is CASSVASFGTGASGANVLTF. The chain is built from TRBV9 and TRBJ2-6, with 10 bases identical to TRBD1. CDR1 is SGDLS and CDR2 is YYNGEE in the germline V gene. The J segment lost 1 base and the V segment lost 0 bases, leaving 10 bases of the junction unmatched. This CDR3 contains 20 residues.

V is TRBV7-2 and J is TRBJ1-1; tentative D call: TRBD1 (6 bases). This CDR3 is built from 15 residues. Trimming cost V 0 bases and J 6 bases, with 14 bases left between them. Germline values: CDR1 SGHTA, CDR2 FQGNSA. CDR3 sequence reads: CASSLALTGSSEAFF. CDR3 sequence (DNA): TGTGCCAGCAGCTTAGCGCTAACAGGGAGCTCTGAAGCTTTCTTT. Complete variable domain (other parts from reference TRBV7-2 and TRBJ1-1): GAGVSQSPSNKVTEKGKDVELRCDPISGHTALYWYRQSLGQGLEFLIYFQGNSAPDKSGLPSDRFSAERTGGSVSTLTIQRTQQEDSAVYLCASSLALTGSSEAFFGQGTRLTVV.